Below, one T cell receptor (beta chain) is given with its context. Its cognate antigen has yet to be identified. Base-call qualities are not available, and no considerably larger clone is one nucleotide away. The data were taken from a study of early stage breast cancer tumors (dated by TCRdb to 2015 to 2018). Study-wide context: Of the approximately 15 invasive breast tumors, roughly eleven were found to be estrogen receptor-positive, progesterone receptor-positive and HER2-negative. Of the approximately twelve ER+/PR+/HER2- tumors, eight were classified as invasive ductal carcinomas and four as invasive lobular carcinomas. Across all samples, 2,651,842 templates representing 1,097,674 unique clonotypes were detected. The average read coverage per sample was around 10-fold.

Two independent genomic DNA replicates were amplified for each sample, with around 0.5 ug used for blood and around 1.5 ug for tumor or normal breast. TCRB sequencing of genomic DNA was carried out with the ImmunoSeq Intro kit according to the manufacturer's instructions. Multiplex PCR ran roughly 30 cycles with proprietary primers and spike-in control sequences for absolute quantification. Single-end 150-bp reads were used to sequence an 87-bp fragment spanning the CDR3 plus the flanking V and J genes. Seven samples, with two replicates for each sample, were multiplexed per lane of an Illumina MiSeq using version 3.0 chemistry. In the source study's methods: The vendor's proprietary pipeline processed the raw data and merged both replicates into a single result for each sample. To define clonotypes, the study grouped productive rearrangements that shared the V-gene family, CDR3 amino acid sequence and J-gene segment. Clonality was calculated as 1 minus the normalized Shannon entropy (Pielou evenness) of TCRB abundances. T cell density was estimated as total templates divided by the number of input cells, with the number of input cells inferred from the DNA input amount. Total repertoire diversity and clonality were estimated with Recon using default parameters. Clonotypes with over 0.1% abundance in tumor and at least 32-fold higher abundance in tumor than in normal breast were defined as tumor-enriched. Held by TCRdb, this immuneACCESS table contains in-frame sequences only and omits some clones. Under half of the omission traces to an unresolved V gene where checked; the cause of the rest is unknown. For V, J and clone size, that table is used; D and trimming come from the DNA. Within this sample are some 41,000 clones, with 70% to 80% of them counted one time only. Roughly 6.8% of the sample comes from the top ten.

Germline trimming: 2 bases from V, 8 bases from J; junction bases outside gene matches: 6. CDR1 and CDR2 (MNHEY, SVGAGI) derive from the germline V gene. The CDR3 holds 14 amino acids from the cysteine to the phenylalanine. The DNA shown is the 42-base CDR3, in frame from base 1. Overall study outcomes, separate from this receptor: The small cohort size prevented analysis by tumor subtype. Chain pairing and functional markers such as CD4, CD8 and FOXP3 were not captured by bulk genomic DNA sequencing of unsorted cells. Greater similarity was observed between blood and normal breast repertoires than between blood and tumor repertoires, and tumor was distinguished from normal in about 90% of the 16 patients when each tissue was compared with blood. Compared with adjacent normal breast tissue, tumors had roughly 2.5-fold higher T cell density and higher clonality. Enriched TCRB sequences shared across patients were found to be mostly commonly generated sequences that were unlikely to play an important role in the tumor microenvironment.

The study profiled bulk TCR beta-chain repertoires in matched peripheral blood, tumor and adjacent normal breast tissue taken from fewer than 20 patients with early-stage breast cancer. Before surgery, whole blood (about 4.5-11 mL) was collected into EDTA tubes and processed within 2 hours. Ficoll-Paque centrifugation in SepMate-50 tubes was used to isolate peripheral blood mononuclear cells. PBMCs were cryopreserved in aliquots of roughly 1.8 to 4.5 million cells in 90% FBS with around 10% DMSO and kept in liquid nitrogen. Genomic DNA was extracted with the Qiagen AllPrep DNA/RNA Mini kit. The sequence joins TRBV6-5 to TRBJ2-4, and TRBD2 matches 7 of the central bases. Sample: blood. This clonotype was sampled from a person aged 45-60 years with breast cancer. DNA sequence: TGTGCCAGCAGTTACGGGGTGGGAGGGGACATTCAGTACTTC. It is translated as CASSYGVGGDIQYF.